This T cell receptor (beta chain) was sequenced for a study of T cells in Graves' hyperthyroidism and ophthalmopathy. There are many counts of this clonotype. Germline V CDR1 and CDR2: SGHRS, YFSETQ. This CDR3 contains 15 residues. The V end was cut by 1 base, the J end by 0 bases, with 10 bases between. What was amplified from RNA transcripts were TCR beta CDR3 regions. HTBI primers were the set used in a first-round RT-PCR of the TCR CDR3. TCRdb fed the multiplex PCR reads into MiXCR, producing one record per CDR3 protein. This repertoire shows 350,000 or so distinct CDR3 sequences, 15% to 20% found once; its top ten account for 15% to 19%.

The clonotype was recovered from a woman aged 40 to 55 with Graves' ophthalmopathy. V is TRBV5-1 and J is TRBJ1-1; unclear D gene. Sequencing was done on a sample of blood. DNA of the CDR3: TGCGCCAGCAGCTTGAGGCTACCCATGAACACTGAAGCTTTCTTT. It codes for CASSLRLPMNTEAFF.